This T cell receptor (beta chain) appears in the sequencing data of a study of T cell changes during pregnancy in multiple sclerosis. Trimming took off 4 bases at V and 0 bases at J, with 16 bases between the two ends. The CDR3 is 16 amino acids. Germline-derived CDR1 and CDR2 are SGHNT and YYREEE (reference sequence). Measured with immunoSEQ multiplex PCR; TCRdb has only the in-frame clones, and not every one. Among roughly 47,000 clones listed, approximately 94% were seen once. Source: CD8+ T cells from peripheral blood mononuclear cells, taken before pregnancy. The TCR sequence derives from a female donor with multiple sclerosis, enrolled in a pregnancy study. The rearrangement joins TRBV5-4 to TRBJ1-2; D gene uncertain. The CDR3 loop reads CASSTHPSDTNYGYTF. CDR3 in DNA: TGTGCCAGCAGCACACATCCGAGCGATACTAACTATGGCTACACCTTC.